This record concerns one T cell receptor (beta chain) sequence. The antigen is unknown. The data derive from a study of T cell responses to AZD1222 COVID-19 vaccine. General study findings and limits: Baseline antibody screening turned up just a handful of seropositive AZD1222 recipients.

Germline V gives CDR1 LGHDT, CDR2 YNNKEL (reference sequence). This CDR3 spans 16 amino acids. The trim removed 4 bases at V and 3 bases at J, leaving 8 bases unmatched. Assay: immunoSEQ multiplex PCR; the TCRdb copy retains only in-frame clones and omits some. Of 110,000 to 150,000 clones in the sample, roughly 92% are singletons; the top ten hold under 4%. This receptor was obtained from an adult in good health. This material consisted of peripheral blood, taken on day 0 of AZD1222 vaccination. The chain carries TRBV3-1 (or the pseudogene TRBV3-2) and TRBJ2-1, with 8 bases matching TRBD2. The CDR3 spells CASSRQRTSNYNEQFF. Here the CDR3 DNA reads TGTGCCAGCAGCCGGCAGCGGACTAGCAACTACAATGAGCAGTTCTTC.